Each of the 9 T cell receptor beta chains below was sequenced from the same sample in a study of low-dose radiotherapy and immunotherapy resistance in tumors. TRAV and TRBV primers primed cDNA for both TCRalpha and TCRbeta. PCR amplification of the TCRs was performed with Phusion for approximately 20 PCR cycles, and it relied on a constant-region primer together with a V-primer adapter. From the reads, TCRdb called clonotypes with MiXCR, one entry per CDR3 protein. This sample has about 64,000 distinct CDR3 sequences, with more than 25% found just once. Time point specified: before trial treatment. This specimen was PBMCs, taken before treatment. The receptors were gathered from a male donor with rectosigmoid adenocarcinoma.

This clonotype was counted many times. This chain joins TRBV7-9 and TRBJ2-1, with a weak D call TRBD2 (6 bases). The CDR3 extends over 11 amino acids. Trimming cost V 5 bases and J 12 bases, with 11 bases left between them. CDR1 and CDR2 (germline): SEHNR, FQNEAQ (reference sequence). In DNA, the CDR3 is TGTGCCAGCAGCCTGGGACTTTTGCAGTTCTTC. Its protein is CASSLGLLQFF. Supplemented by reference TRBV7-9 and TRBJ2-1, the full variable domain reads DTGVSQNPRHKITKRGQNVTFRCDPISEHNRLYWYRQTLGQGPEFLTYFQNEAQLEKSRLLSDRFSAERPKGSFSTLEIQRTEQGDSAMYLCASSLGLLQFFGPGTRLTVL.

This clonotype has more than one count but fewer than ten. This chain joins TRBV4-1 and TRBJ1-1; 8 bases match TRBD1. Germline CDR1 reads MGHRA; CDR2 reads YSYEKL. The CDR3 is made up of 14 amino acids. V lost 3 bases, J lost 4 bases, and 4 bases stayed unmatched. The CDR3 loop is CASSHGQGFTEAFF. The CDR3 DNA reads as TGCGCCAGCAGCCACGGACAGGGCTTCACTGAAGCTTTCTTT.

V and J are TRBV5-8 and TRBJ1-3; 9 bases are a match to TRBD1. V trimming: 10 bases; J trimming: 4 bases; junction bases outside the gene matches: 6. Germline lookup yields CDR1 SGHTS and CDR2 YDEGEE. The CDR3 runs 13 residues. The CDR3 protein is CAGGTGPGNTIYF. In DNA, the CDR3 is TGTGCCGGCGGGACAGGGCCCGGAAACACCATATATTTT.

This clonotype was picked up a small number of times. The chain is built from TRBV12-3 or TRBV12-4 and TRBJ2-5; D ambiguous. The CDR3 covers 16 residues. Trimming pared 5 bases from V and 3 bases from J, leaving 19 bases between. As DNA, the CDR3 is TGTGCCAGCAGTAACTCGAGGTGGGCAGGTGAAGAGACCCAGTACTTC. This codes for CASSNSRWAGEETQYF.

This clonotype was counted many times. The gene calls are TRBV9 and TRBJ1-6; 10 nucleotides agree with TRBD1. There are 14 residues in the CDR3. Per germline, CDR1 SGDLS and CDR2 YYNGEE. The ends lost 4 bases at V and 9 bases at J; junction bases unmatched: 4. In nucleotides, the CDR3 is TGTGCCAGCAGCTCGGGACAGGGGTTTTCACCCCTCCACTTT. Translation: CASSSGQGFSPLHF.

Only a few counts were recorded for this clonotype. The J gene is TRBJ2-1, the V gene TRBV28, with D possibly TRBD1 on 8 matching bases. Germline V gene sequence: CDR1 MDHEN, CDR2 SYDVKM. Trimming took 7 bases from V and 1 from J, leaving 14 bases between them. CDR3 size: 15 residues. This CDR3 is CASITGGGSYNEQFF. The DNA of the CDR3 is TGTGCCAGCATCACAGGGGGAGGGTCCTACAATGAGCAGTTCTTC.

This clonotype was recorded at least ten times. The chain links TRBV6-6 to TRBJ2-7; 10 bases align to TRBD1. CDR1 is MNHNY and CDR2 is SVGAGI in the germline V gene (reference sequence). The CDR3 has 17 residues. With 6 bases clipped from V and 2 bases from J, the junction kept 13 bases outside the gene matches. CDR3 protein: CASRLPGQGGPTYEQYF. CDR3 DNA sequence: TGTGCCAGCAGACTACCCGGACAGGGGGGGCCCACCTACGAGCAGTACTTC.

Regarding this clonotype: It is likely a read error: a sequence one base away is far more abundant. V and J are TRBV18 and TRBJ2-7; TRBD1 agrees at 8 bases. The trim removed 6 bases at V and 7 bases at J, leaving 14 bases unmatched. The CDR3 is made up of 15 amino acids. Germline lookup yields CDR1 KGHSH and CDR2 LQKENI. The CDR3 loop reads CASSPRTGFDNEQYF. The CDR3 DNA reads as TGTGCCAGCTCTCCGAGGACAGGGTTCGACAATGAGCAGTACTTC.

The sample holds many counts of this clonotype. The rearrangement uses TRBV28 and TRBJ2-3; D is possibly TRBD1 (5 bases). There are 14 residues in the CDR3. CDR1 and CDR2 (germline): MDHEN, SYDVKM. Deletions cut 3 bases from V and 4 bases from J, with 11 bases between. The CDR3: CASSLVQGADTQYF. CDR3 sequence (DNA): TGTGCCAGCAGTTTGGTGCAGGGTGCAGATACGCAGTATTTT. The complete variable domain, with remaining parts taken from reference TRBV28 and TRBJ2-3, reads DVKVTQSSRYLVKRTGEKVFLECVQDMDHENMFWYRQDPGLGLRLIYFSYDVKMKEKGDIPEGYSVSREKKERFSLILESASTNQTSMYLCASSLVQGADTQYFGPGTRLTVL.